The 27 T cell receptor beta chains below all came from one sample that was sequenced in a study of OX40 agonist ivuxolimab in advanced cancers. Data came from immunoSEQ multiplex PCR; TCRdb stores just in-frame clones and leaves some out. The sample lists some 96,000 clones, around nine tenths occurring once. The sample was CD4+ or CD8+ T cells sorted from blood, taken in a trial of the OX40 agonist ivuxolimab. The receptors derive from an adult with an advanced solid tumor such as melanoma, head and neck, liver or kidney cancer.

The CDR3 sequence: CAWRGDRVSYYEQYF. CDR3 in DNA: TGTGCCTGGAGGGGAGACAGGGTCTCGTACTACGAGCAGTACTTC. V and J are TRBV30 and TRBJ2-7, with TRBD1 matching 7 bases. CDR1 GTSNPN and CDR2 SVGIG come from the germline V gene (reference sequence). CDR3 length: 15 residues. V shed 3 bases and J 3 bases; nucleotides not matched to a gene: 11.

The chain's CDR3 is CASSIDDSSSYEQYF. CDR3 in DNA: TGTGCCAGTAGTATAGACGACAGCTCCTCCTACGAGCAGTACTTC. V is TRBV19 and J is TRBJ2-7; possible D gene TRBD1, 5 bases. Between the trimmed V and J ends, which lost 0 bases and 0 bases, there was a span of 9 bases. The CDR3 has 15 amino acids. From germline, CDR1 is LNHDA and CDR2 SQIVND (reference sequence).

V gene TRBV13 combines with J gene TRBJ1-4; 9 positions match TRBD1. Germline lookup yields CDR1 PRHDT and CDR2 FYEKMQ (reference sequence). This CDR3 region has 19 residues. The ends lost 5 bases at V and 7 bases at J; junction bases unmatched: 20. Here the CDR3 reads CASSLLTGGSGIVPEKLFF. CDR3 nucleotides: TGTGCCAGCAGCCTATTAACAGGGGGCTCGGGTATTGTACCTGAAAAACTGTTTTTT.

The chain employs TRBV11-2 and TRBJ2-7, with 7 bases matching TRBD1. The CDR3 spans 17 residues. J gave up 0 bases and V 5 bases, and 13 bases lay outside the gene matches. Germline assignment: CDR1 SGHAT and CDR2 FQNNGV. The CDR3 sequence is CASSPGTAKKYSYEQYF. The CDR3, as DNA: TGTGCCAGCAGCCCCGGGACAGCCAAAAAGTACTCCTACGAGCAGTACTTC.

The chain's CDR3 is CASSQVRGGTGELFF. The CDR3 DNA follows: TGTGCCAGCAGCCAAGTTCGGGGAGGGACCGGGGAGCTGTTTTTT. The chain uses TRBV14 and TRBJ2-2, with 7 bases aligning to TRBD2. CDR1 and CDR2 from the germline V gene are SGHDN and FVKESK. The CDR3 contains 15 residues. The V segment lost 1 base and the J segment 5 bases; nucleotides outside the gene matches: 4.

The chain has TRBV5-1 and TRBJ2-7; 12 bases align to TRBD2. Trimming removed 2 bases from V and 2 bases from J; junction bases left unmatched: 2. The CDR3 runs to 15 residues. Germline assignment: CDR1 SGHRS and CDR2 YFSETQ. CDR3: CASSFGLAGTYEQYF. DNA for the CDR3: TGCGCCAGCAGCTTCGGACTAGCGGGGACCTACGAGCAGTACTTC.

CDR3 in amino acids: CASSPDYYEQYF. CDR3 coding DNA: TGTGCCAGTAGTCCGGACTACTACGAGCAGTACTTC. The V call is TRBV19, the J call TRBJ2-7; D might be TRBD2 (6 bases). Germline CDR1 is LNHDA and CDR2 is SQIVND (reference sequence). The germline V and J ends were trimmed by 5 bases and 3 bases, with 8 bases remaining between them. There are 12 residues in the CDR3.

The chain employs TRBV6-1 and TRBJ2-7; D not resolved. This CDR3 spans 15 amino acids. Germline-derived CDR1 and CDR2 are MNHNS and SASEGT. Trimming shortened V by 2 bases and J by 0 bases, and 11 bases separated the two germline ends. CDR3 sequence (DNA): TGTGCCAGCAGTGAACGCTACTTTCGCTCCTACGAGCAGTACTTC. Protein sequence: CASSERYFRSYEQYF.

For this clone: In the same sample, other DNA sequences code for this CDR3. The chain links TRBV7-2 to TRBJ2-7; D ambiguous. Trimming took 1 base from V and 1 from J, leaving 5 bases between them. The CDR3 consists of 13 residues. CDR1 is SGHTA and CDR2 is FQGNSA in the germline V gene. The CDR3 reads CASSLDGSYEQYF. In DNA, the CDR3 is TGTGCCAGCAGCTTAGACGGATCCTACGAGCAGTACTTC.

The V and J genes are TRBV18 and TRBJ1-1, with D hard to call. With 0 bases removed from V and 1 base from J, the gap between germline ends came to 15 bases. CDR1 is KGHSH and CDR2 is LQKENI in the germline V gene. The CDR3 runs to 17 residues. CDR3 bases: TGTGCCAGCTCACCACCGGGTCGGCGACCCGGGAACACTGAAGCTTTCTTT. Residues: CASSPPGRRPGNTEAFF.

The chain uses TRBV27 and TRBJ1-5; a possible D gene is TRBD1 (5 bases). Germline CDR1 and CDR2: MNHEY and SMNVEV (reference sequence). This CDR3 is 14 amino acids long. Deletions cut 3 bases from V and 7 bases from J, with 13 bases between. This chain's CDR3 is CASSFMGERQPQHF. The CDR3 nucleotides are TGTGCCAGCAGTTTCATGGGGGAACGACAGCCCCAGCATTTT.

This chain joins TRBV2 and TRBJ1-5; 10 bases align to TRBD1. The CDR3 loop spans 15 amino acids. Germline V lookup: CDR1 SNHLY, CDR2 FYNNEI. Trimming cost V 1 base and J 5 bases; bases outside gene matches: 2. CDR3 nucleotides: TGTGCCAGCAGTGAAGGAGACAGGGGGCATCAGCCCCAGCATTTT. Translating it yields CASSEGDRGHQPQHF.

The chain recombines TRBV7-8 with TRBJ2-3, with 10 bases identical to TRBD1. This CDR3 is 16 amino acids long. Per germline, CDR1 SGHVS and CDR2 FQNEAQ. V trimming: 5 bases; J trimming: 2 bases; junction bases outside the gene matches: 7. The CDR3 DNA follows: TGTGCCAGCAGCGCAAGGACAGGGGGTGCCACAGATACGCAGTATTTT. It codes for CASSARTGGATDTQYF. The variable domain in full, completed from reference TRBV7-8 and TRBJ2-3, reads GAGVSQSPRYKVAKRGQDVALRCDPISGHVSLFWYQQALGQGPEFLTYFQNEAQLDKSGLPSDRFFAERPEGSVSTLKIQRTQQEDSAVYLCASSARTGGATDTQYFGPGTRLTVL.

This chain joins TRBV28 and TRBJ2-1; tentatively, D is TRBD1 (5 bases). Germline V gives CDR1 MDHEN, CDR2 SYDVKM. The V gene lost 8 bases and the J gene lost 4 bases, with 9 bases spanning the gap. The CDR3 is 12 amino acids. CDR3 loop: CASYRSYNEQFF. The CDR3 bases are TGTGCCAGCTACAGGTCTTACAATGAGCAGTTCTTC.

Written as DNA, the CDR3 is TGTGCCAGCAGCCAAGAAAGGCTGCGGGAGGGCCGAACAGATACGCAGTATTTT. Its protein is CASSQERLREGRTDTQYF. The V and J genes are TRBV4-2 and TRBJ2-3; TRBD2 agrees at 9 bases. Looked up from germline, CDR1 is LGHNA and CDR2 is YNFKEQ. This CDR3 has 18 amino acids. V dropped 0 bases and J dropped 3; count of bases not matched to a gene: 10.

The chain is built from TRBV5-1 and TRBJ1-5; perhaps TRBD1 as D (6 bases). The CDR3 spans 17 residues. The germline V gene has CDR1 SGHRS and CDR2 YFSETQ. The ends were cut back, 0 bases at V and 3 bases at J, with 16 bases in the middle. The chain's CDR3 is CASSLGPTGRFNQPQHF. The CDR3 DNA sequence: TGCGCCAGCAGCTTGGGGCCCACAGGGCGATTCAATCAGCCCCAGCATTTT.

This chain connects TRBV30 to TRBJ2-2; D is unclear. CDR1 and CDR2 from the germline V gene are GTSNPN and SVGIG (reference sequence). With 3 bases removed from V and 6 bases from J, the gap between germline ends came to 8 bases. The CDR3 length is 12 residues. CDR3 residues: CAWRLGPGELFF. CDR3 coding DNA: TGTGCCTGGAGATTGGGCCCCGGGGAGCTGTTTTTT.

The CDR3 sequence is CASSPGSSRHEAFF. The DNA of the CDR3 is TGTGCCAGCAGTCCAGGGTCTTCACGTCATGAAGCTTTCTTT. This sequence joins TRBV2 and TRBJ1-1; tentative D call: TRBD1 (5 bases). The CDR3 has 14 residues. Germline V CDR1 and CDR2: SNHLY, FYNNEI. V lost 5 bases, J lost 7 bases, and 17 bases lay in between.

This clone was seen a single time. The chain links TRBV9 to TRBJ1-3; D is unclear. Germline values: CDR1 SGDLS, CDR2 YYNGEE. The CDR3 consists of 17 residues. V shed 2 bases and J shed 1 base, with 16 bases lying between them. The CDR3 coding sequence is TGTGCCAGCAGCGTCGTTATGGATGGTCGGTCTGGAAACACCATATATTTT. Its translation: CASSVVMDGRSGNTIYF.

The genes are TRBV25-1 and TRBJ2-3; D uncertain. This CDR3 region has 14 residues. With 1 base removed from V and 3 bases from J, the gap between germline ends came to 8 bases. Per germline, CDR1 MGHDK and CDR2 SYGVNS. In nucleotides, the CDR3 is TGTGCCAGCAGTGAATTCATGGGTACAGATACGCAGTATTTT. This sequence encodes CASSEFMGTDTQYF. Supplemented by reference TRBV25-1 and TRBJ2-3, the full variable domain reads EADIYQTPRYLVIGTGKKITLECSQTMGHDKMYWYQQDPGMELHLIHYSYGVNSTEKGDLSSESTVSRIRTEHFPLTLESARPSHTSQYLCASSEFMGTDTQYFGPGTRLTVL.

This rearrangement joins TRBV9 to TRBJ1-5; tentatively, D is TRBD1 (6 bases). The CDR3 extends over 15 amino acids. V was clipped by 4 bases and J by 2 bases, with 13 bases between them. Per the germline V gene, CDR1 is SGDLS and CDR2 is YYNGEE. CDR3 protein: CASSRTVSGNQPQHF. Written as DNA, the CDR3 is TGTGCCAGCAGCCGGACAGTGTCTGGCAATCAGCCCCAGCATTTT. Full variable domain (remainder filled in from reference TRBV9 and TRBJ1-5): DSGVTQTPKHLITATGQRVTLRCSPRSGDLSVYWYQQSLDQGLQFLIQYYNGEERAKGNILERFSAQQFPDLHSELNLSSLELGDSALYFCASSRTVSGNQPQHFGDGTRLSIL.

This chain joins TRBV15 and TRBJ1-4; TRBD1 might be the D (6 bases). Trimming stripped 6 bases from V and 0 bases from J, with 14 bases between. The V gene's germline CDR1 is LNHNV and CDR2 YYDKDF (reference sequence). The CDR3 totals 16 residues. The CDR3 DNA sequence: TGTGCCACCAGTAGCTTTTGGGGGCCAACTAATGAAAAACTGTTTTTT. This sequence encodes CATSSFWGPTNEKLFF.

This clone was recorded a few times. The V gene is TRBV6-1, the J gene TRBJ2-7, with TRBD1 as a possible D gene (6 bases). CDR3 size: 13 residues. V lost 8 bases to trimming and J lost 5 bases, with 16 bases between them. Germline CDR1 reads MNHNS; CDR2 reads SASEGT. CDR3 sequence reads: CASGTMVSHEQYF. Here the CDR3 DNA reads TGTGCCAGCGGGACAATGGTTTCCCACGAGCAGTACTTC.

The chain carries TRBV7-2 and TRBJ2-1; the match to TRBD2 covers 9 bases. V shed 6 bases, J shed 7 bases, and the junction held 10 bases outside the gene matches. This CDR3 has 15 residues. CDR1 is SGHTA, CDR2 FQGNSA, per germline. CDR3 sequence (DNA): TGTGCCAGCAGTCATGTAGCGGGAGTTTGGAATGAGCAGTTCTTC. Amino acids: CASSHVAGVWNEQFF.

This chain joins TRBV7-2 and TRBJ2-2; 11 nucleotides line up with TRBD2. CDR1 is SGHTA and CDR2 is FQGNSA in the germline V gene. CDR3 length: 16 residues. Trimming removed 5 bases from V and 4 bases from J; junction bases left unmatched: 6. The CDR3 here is CASSETSGSVTGELFF. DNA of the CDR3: TGTGCCAGCAGCGAAACTAGCGGGAGTGTCACCGGGGAGCTGTTTTTT.

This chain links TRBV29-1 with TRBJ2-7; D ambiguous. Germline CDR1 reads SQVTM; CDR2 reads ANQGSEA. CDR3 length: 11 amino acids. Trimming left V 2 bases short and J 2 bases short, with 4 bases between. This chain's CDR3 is CSVESTYEQYF. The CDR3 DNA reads TGCAGCGTTGAATCGACCTACGAGCAGTACTTC.

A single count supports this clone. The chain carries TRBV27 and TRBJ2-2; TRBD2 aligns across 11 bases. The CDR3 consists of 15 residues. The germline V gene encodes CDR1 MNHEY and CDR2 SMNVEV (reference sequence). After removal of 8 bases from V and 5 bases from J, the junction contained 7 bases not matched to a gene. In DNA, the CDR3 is TGTGCCAGCGTTGGACTAGCGGGTTCGACCGGGGAGCTGTTTTTT. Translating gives CASVGLAGSTGELFF.